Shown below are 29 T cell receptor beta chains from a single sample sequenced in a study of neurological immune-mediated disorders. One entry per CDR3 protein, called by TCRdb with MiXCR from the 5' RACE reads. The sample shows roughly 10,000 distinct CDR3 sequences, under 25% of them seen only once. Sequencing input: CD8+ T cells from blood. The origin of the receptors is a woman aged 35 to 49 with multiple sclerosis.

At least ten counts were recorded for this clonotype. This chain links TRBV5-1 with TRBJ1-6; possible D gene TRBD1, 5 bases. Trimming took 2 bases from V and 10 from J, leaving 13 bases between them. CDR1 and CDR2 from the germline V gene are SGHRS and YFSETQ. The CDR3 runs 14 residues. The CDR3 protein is CASSFQGEGSPLHF. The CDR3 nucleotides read TGCGCCAGCAGCTTTCAGGGTGAGGGATCACCCCTCCACTTT.

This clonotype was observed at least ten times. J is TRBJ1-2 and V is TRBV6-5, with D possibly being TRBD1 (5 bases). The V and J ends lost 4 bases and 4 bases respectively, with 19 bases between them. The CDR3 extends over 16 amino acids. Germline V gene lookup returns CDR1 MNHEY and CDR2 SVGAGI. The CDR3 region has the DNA TGTGCCAGCAGTTGGACCCCGGGACCCCGAGGCTATGGCTACACCTTC. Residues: CASSWTPGPRGYGYTF.

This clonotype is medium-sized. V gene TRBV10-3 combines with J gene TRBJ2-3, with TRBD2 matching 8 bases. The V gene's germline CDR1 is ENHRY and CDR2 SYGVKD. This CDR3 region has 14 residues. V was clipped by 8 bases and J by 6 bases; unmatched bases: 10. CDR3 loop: CAIRGSGGVDTQYF. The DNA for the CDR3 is TGTGCCATCCGGGGAAGCGGGGGCGTGGATACGCAGTATTTT.

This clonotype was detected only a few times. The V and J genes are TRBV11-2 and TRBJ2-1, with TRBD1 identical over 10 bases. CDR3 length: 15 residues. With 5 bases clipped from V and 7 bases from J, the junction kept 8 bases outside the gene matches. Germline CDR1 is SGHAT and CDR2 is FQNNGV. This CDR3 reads CASSPGAGQGNEQFF. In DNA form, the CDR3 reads TGTGCCAGCAGCCCCGGGGCGGGACAGGGGAATGAGCAGTTCTTC.

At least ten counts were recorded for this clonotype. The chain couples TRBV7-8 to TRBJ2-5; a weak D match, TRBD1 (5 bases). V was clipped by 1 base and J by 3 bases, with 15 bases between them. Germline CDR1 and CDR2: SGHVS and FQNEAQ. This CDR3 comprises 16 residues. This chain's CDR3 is CASSLEIGAPEETQYF. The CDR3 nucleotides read TGTGCCAGCAGCTTAGAGATAGGGGCCCCAGAAGAGACCCAGTACTTC. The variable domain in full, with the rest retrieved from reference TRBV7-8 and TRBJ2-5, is GAGVSQSPRYKVAKRGQDVALRCDPISGHVSLFWYQQALGQGPEFLTYFQNEAQLDKSGLPSDRFFAERPEGSVSTLKIQRTQQEDSAVYLCASSLEIGAPEETQYFGPGTRLLVL.

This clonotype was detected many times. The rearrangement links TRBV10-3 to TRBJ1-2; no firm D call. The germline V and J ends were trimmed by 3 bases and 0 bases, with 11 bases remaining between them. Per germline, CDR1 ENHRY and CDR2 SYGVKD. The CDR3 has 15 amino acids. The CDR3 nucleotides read TGTGCCATCAGTGAAAGGATTGAAGCTAACTATGGCTACACCTTC. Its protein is CAISERIEANYGYTF.

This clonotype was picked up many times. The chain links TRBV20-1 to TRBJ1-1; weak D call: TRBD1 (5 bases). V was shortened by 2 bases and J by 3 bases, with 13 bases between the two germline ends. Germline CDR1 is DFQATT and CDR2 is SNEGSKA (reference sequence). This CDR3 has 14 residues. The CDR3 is CSARTPGRDTEAFF. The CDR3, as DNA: TGCAGTGCTAGAACTCCAGGGCGGGACACTGAAGCTTTCTTT.

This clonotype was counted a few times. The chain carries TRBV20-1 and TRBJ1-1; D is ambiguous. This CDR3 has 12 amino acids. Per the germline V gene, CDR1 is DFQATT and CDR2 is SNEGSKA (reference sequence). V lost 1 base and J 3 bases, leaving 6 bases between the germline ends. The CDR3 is CSARVSDTEAFF. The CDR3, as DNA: TGCAGTGCTAGAGTATCGGACACTGAAGCTTTCTTT.

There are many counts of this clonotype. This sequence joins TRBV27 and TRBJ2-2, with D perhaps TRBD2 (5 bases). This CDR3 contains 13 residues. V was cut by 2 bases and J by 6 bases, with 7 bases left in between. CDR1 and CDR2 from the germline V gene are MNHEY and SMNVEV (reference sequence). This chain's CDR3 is CASSLRDPGELFF. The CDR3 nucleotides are TGTGCCAGCAGTTTACGGGATCCCGGGGAGCTGTTTTTT.

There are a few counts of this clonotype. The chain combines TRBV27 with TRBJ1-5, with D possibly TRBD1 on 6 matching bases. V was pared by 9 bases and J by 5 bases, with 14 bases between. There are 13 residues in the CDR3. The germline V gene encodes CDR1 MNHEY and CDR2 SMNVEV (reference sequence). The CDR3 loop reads CASKGGRDQPQHF. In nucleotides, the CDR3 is TGTGCCAGTAAGGGGGGCCGGGATCAGCCCCAGCATTTT.

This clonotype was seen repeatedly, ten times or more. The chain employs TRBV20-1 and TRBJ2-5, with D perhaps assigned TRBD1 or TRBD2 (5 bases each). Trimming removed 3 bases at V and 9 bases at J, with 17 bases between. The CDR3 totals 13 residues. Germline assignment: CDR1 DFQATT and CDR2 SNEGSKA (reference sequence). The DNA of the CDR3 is TGCAGTGCTAGTGGGGACCTAGCCCCGGCCCAGTACTTC. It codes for CSASGDLAPAQYF.

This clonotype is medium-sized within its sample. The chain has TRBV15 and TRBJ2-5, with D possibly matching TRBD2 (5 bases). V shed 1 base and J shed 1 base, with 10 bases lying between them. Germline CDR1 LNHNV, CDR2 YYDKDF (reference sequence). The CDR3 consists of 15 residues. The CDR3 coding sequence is TGTGCCACCAGCAGAGGGGCGGGTACCCAAGAGACCCAGTACTTC. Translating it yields CATSRGAGTQETQYF.

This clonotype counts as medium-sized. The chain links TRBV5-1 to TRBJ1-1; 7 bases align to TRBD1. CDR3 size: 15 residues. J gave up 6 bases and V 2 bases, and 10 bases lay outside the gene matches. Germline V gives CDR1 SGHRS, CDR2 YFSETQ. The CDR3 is CASSFYRGLRAEAFF. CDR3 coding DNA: TGCGCCAGCAGCTTTTACAGGGGTCTTAGGGCTGAAGCTTTCTTT.

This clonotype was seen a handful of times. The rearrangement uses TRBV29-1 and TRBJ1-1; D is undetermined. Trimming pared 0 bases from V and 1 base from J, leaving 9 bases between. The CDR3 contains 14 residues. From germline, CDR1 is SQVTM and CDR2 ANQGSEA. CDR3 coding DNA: TGCAGCGTTGAAGATCGGGTAGGGAACACTGAAGCTTTCTTT. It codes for CSVEDRVGNTEAFF.

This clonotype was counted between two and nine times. The CDR3 reads CASSRGDPWERYQETQYF. For the CDR3, the DNA is TGTGCCAGCAGCCGAGGGGACCCCTGGGAGAGGTACCAAGAGACCCAGTACTTC. V and J are TRBV5-5 and TRBJ2-5; D may be TRBD1 or TRBD2 (5 bases each). This CDR3 region has 18 residues. Germline lookup yields CDR1 SGHKS and CDR2 YYEKEE (reference sequence). The V end lost 4 bases, the J end lost 0 bases, and 22 bases lay between the germline ends.

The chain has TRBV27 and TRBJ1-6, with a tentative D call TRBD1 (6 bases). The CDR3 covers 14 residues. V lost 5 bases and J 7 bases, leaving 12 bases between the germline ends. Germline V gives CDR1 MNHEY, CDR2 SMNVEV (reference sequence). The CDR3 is CASSITGLNSPLHF. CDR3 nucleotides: TGTGCCAGCAGTATCACAGGGTTGAATTCACCCCTCCACTTT.

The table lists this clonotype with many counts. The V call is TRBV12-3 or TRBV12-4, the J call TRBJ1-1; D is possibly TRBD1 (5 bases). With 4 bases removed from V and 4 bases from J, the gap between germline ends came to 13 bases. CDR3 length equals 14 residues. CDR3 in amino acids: CASSSSSGITEAFF. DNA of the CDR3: TGTGCCAGCAGTTCATCTTCAGGGATCACTGAAGCTTTCTTT.

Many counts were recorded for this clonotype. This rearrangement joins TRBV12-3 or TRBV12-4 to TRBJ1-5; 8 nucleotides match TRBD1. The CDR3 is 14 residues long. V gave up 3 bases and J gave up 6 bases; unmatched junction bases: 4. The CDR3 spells CASSFGTGGQPQHF. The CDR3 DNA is TGTGCCAGCAGTTTCGGAACAGGGGGTCAGCCCCAGCATTTT.

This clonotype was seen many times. For the CDR3, the DNA is TGCGCCAGCAGCCAAGATAAGGGGGTGGGATTCGAGCAGTACTTC. Protein sequence: CASSQDKGVGFEQYF. The chain uses TRBV4-1 and TRBJ2-7, with a weak D call TRBD1 (6 bases). The germline V and J ends were trimmed by 0 bases and 6 bases, with 15 bases remaining between them. The germline V gene encodes CDR1 MGHRA and CDR2 YSYEKL. The CDR3 has 15 residues.

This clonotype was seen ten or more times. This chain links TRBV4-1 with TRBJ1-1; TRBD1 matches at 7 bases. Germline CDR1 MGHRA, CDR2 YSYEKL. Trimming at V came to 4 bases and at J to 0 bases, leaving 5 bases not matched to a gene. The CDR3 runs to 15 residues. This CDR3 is CASSPQGQLNTEAFF. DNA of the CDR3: TGCGCCAGCAGCCCCCAGGGACAGCTGAACACTGAAGCTTTCTTT.

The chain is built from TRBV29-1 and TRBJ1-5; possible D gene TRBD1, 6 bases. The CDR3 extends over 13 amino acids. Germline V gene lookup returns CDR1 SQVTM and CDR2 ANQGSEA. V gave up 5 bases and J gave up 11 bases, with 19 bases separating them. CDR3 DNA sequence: TGCAGCGTTCGGGGGCAGGGTACGGAGACCCAGCATTTT. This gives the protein CSVRGQGTETQHF.

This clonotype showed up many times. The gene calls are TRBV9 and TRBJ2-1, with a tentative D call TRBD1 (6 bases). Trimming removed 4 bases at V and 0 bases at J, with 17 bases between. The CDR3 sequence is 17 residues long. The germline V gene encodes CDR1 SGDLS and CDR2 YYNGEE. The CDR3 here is CASSPRTVRSSYNEQFF. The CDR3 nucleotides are TGTGCCAGCAGCCCCAGGACAGTTCGTAGCTCCTACAATGAGCAGTTCTTC.

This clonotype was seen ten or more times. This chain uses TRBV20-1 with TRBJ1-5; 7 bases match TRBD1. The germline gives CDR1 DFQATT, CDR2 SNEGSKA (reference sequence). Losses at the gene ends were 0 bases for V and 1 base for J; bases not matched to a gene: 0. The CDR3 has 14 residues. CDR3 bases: TGCAGTGCTAGAGACAGGGGGAGCAATCAGCCCCAGCATTTT. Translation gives CSARDRGSNQPQHF.

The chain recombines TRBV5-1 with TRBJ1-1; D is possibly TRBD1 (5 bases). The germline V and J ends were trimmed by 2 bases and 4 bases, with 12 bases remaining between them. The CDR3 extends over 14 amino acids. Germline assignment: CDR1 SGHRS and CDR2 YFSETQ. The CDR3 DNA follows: TGCGCCAGCAGCTTCGGGGGGGGAGGCACTGAAGCTTTCTTT. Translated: CASSFGGGGTEAFF.

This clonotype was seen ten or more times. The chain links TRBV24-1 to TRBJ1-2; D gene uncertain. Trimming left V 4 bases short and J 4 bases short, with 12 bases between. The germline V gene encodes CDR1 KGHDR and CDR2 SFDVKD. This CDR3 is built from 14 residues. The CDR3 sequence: CATSDQKTRYGYTF. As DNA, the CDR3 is TGTGCCACCAGTGACCAAAAGACCCGCTATGGCTACACCTTC.

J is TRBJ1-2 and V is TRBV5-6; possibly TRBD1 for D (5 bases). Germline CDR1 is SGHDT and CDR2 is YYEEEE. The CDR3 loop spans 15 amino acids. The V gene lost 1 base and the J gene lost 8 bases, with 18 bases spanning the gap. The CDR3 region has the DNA TGTGCCAGCAGCTTGTTGACAGTGTCCTATGAGGGCTACACCTTC. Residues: CASSLLTVSYEGYTF.

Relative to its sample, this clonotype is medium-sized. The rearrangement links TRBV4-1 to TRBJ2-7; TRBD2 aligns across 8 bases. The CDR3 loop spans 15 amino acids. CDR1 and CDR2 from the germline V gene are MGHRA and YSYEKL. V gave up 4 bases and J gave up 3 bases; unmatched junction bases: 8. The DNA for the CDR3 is TGCGCCAGCAGCCCCGGGGGGGGGGCCCTCTACGAGCAGTACTTC. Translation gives CASSPGGGALYEQYF.

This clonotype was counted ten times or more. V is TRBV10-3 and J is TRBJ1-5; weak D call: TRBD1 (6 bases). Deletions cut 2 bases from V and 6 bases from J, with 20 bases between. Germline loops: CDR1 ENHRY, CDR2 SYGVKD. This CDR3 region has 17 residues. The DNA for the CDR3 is TGTGCCATCAGTGAGGTGACATATCCAGGGGCCGTTCAGCCCCAGCATTTT. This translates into CAISEVTYPGAVQPQHF.

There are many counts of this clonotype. CDR3 coding DNA: TGCGCCAGCAGCCAGAACAGGGGATCCTACGAGCAGTACTTC. It translates to CASSQNRGSYEQYF. The chain combines TRBV4-1 with TRBJ2-7; 7 bases are shared with TRBD1. This CDR3 region has 14 residues. V shed 3 bases, J shed 1 base, and the junction held 3 bases outside the gene matches. Germline loops: CDR1 MGHRA, CDR2 YSYEKL.